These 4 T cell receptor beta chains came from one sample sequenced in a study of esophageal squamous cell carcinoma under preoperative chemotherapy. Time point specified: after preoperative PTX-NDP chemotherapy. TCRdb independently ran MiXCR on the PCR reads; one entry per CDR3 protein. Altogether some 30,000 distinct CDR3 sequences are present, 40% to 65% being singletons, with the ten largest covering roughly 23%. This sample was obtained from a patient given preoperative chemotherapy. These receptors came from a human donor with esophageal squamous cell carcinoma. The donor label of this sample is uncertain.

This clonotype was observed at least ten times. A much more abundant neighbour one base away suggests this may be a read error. The DNA for the CDR3 is TGTGCCAGCAGTCCCCTGGGGGGCTTCGGGGAGACCCAGTTCTTC. Its translation is CASSPLGGFGETQFF. The chain uses TRBV27 and TRBJ2-1; D may be TRBD1 or TRBD2 (6 bases each). Germline V gene lookup returns CDR1 MNHEY and CDR2 SMNVEV (reference sequence). Trimming removed 5 bases from V and 13 bases from J, with 24 bases in between. The CDR3 contains 15 residues.

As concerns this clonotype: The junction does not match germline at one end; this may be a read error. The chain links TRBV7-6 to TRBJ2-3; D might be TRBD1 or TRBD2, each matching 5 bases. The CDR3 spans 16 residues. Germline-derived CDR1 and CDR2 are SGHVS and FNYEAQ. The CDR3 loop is CASRGDGAGGTDTQYF. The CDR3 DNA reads TGTGCCAGCAGGGGAGATGGGGCGGGTGGCACAGATACGCAGTATTTC.

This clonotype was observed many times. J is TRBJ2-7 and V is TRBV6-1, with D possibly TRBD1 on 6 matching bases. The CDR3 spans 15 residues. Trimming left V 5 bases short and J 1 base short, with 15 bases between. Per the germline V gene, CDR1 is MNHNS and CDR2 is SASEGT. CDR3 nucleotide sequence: TGTGCCAGCAGTATCCAGGGAAGGGGGTCCTACGAGCAGTACTTC. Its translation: CASSIQGRGSYEQYF.

This chain's CDR3 is CASTSVAGRYEQYF. CDR3 coding DNA: TGTGCCAGCACGTCCGTAGCGGGACGATACGAGCAGTACTTC. The chain joins TRBV7-2 to TRBJ2-1, with 8 positions matching TRBD2. TRBJ2-7 matches the DNA end more closely, so the J call is doubtful. The germline V gene has CDR1 SGHTA and CDR2 FQGNSA. The CDR3 contains 14 residues.